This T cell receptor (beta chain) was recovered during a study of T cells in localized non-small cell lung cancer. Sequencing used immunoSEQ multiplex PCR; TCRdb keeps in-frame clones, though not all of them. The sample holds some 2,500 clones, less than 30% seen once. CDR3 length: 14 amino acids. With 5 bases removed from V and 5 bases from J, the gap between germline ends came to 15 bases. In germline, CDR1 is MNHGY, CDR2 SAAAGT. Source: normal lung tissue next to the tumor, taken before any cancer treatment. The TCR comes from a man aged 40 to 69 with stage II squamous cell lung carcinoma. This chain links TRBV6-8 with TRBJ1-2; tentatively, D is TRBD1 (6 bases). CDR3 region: CASSTGYELYGYTF. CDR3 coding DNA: TGTGCCAGCAGTACAGGGTACGAACTTTATGGCTACACCTTC.